The sequence of this T cell receptor (beta chain) was determined in a study of shared clonotypes between healthy human individuals. Germline values: CDR1 LGHNA, CDR2 YSLEER. Between the trimmed V and J ends, which lost 0 bases and 1 base, there was a span of 10 bases. This CDR3 spans 15 amino acids. There were no recent acute infections or vaccinations among the donors, who were healthy HIV-negative adults. An even split of each subset's genomic DNA across several immunoSEQ plates was performed. Repertoires were generated with immunoSEQ multiplex PCR, while TCRdb's copy carries only in-frame clones and drops some. The sample consists of approximately 460,000 clones, about 74% of them appearing once.

This sequence was found in a woman aged 40 to 50 in good health. Some clones in this sample may be carry-over from other donors' samples. The J gene is TRBJ2-7, the V gene TRBV4-3, with D unresolved. Sequenced material: PBMCs. Written as DNA, the CDR3 is TGCGCCAGCAGCCAAGAGTGGGGTCTGTCCTACGAGCAGTACTTC. Protein product: CASSQEWGLSYEQYF.